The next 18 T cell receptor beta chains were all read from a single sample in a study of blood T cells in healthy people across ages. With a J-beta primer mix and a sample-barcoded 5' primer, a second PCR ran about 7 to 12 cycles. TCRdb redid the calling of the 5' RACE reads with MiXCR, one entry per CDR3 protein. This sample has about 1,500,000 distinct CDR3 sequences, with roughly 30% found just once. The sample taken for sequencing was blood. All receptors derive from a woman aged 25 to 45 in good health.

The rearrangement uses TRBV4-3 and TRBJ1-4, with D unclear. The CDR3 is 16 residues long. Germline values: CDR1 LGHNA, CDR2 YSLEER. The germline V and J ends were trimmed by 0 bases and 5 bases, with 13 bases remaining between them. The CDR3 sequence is CASSQDLKQKNEKLFF. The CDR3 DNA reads TGCGCCAGCAGCCAAGATCTGAAACAGAAAAATGAAAAACTGTTTTTT.

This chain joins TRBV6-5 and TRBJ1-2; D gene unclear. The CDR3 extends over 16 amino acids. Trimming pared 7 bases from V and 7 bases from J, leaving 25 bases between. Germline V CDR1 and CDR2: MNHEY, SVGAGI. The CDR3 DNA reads TGTGCCAGCACAGTTACTAGAGGGCTGCGCGAGGTTGGCTACACCTTC. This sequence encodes CASTVTRGLREVGYTF.

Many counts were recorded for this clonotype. CDR3 nucleotides: TGCAGTGCTAGAAGGAGAGACTACGAGCAGTACTTC. It translates to CSARRRDYEQYF. The chain combines TRBV20-1 with TRBJ2-7; D unclear. CDR1 DFQATT and CDR2 SNEGSKA come from the germline V gene (reference sequence). Trimming took 2 bases from V and 3 from J, leaving 8 bases between them. This CDR3 spans 12 amino acids.

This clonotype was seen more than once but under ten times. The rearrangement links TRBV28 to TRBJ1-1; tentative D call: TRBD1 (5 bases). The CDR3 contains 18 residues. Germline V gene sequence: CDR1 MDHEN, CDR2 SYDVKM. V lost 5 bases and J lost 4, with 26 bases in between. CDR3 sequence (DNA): TGTGCCAGCAGTCCGTCCGGGACCCCCTGGGAGAGCGGCACTGAAGCTTTCTTT. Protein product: CASSPSGTPWESGTEAFF.

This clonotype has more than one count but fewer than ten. CDR3 DNA sequence: TGTGCCAGCAGGGGGACAGGGCGAGGGGAGACCCAGTACTTC. It encodes CASRGTGRGETQYF. The rearrangement joins TRBV28 to TRBJ2-5; 9 nucleotides line up with TRBD1. The germline V gene encodes CDR1 MDHEN and CDR2 SYDVKM. The CDR3 has 14 residues. The V segment lost 6 bases and the J segment 5 bases; nucleotides outside the gene matches: 7.

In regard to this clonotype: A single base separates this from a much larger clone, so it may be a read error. CDR3 in amino acids: CSPLISGNRHEQYF. CDR3 nucleotide sequence: TGCAGCCCTTTAATCTCCGGGAATCGGCACGAGCAGTACTTC. The genes are TRBV29-1 and TRBJ2-7; TRBD2 might be the D (5 bases). The length of the CDR3 is 14 residues. Per germline, CDR1 SQVTM and CDR2 ANQGSEA. The V and J ends lost 8 bases and 5 bases respectively, with 22 bases between them.

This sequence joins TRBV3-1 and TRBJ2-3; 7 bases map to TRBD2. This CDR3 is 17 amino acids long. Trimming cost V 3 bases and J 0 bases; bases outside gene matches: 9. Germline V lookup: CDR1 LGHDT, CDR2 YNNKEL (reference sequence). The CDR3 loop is CASSHTQGGGSTDTQYF. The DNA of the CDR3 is TGTGCCAGCAGCCATACCCAGGGCGGGGGAAGCACAGATACGCAGTATTTT.

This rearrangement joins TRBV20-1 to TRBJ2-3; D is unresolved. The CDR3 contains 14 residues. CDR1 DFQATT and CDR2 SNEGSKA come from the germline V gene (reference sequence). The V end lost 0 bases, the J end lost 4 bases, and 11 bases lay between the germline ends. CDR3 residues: CSARDSPPPDTQYF. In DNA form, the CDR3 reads TGCAGTGCTAGAGATTCCCCTCCTCCAGATACGCAGTATTTT.

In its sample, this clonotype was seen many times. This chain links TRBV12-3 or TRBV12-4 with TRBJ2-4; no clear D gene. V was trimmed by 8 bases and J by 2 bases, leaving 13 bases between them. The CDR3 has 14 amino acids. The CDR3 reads CASAIGSTKNIQYF. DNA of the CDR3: TGTGCCAGCGCTATCGGGTCCACCAAAAACATTCAGTACTTC.

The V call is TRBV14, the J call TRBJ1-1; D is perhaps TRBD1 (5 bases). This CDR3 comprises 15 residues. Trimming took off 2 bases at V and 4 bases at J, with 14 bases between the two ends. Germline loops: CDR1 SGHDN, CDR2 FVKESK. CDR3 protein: CASSQQQAGSTEAFF. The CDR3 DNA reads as TGTGCCAGCAGCCAACAACAGGCCGGGAGCACTGAAGCTTTCTTT.

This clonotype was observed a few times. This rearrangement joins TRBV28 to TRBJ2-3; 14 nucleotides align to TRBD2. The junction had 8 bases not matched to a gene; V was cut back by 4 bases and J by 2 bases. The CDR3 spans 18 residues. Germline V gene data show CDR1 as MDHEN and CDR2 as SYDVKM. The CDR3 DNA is TGTGCCAGCAGTTGGTTGGGACTAGCGGGAGTATTCACAGATACGCAGTATTTT. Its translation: CASSWLGLAGVFTDTQYF.

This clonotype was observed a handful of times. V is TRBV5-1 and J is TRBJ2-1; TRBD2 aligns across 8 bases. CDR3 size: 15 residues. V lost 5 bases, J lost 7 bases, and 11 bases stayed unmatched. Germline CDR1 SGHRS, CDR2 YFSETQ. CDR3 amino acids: CASSPGGGPQNEQFF. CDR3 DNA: TGCGCCAGCAGTCCGGGGGGGGGCCCCCAGAATGAGCAGTTCTTC.

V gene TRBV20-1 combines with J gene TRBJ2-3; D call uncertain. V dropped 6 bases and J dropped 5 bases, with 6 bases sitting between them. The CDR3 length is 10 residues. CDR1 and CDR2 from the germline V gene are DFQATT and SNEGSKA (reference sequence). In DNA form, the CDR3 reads TGCAGTGCAACCTTAGATACGCAGTATTTT. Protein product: CSATLDTQYF.

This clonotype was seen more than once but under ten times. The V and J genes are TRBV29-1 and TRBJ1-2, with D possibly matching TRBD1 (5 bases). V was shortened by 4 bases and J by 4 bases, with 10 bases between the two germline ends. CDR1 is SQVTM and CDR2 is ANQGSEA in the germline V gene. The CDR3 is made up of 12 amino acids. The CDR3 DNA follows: TGCAGCGTTGGGGGGGAAGCCTATGGCTACACCTTC. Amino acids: CSVGGEAYGYTF.

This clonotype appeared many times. CDR3 sequence: CASSSPPEQYF. The CDR3 DNA follows: TGTGCCAGCAGTTCCCCCCCGGAGCAGTACTTC. The genes are TRBV28 and TRBJ2-7; D not resolved. CDR3 length: 11 residues. V shed 4 bases and J shed 7 bases, with 8 bases lying between them. Germline V gene sequence: CDR1 MDHEN, CDR2 SYDVKM. Supplemented by reference TRBV28 and TRBJ2-7, the full variable domain reads DVKVTQSSRYLVKRTGEKVFLECVQDMDHENMFWYRQDPGLGLRLIYFSYDVKMKEKGDIPEGYSVSREKKERFSLILESASTNQTSMYLCASSSPPEQYFGPGTRLTVT.

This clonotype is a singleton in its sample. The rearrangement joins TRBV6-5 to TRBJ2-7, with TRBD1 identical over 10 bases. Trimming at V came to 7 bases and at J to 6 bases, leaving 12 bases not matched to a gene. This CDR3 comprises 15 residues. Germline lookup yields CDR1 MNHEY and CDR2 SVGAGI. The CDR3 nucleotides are TGTGCCAGCACGAAGAACCGGGACAGGGGAGTCGAGCAGTACTTC. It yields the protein CASTKNRDRGVEQYF.

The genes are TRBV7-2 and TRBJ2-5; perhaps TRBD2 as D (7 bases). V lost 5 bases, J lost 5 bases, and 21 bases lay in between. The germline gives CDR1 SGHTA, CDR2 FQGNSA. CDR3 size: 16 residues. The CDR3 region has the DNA TGTGCCAGCAGCCTTGAGGGGGGAGGGATGTATGAGACCCAGTACTTC. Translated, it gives CASSLEGGGMYETQYF.

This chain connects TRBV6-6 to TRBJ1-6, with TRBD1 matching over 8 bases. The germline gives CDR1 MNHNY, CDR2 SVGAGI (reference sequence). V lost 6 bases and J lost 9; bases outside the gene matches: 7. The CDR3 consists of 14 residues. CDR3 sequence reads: CASRHDRGPSPLHF. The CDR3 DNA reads TGTGCCAGCAGGCACGACAGGGGCCCTTCACCCCTCCACTTT.